This T cell receptor (beta chain) was sequenced for a study of T-cell reconstitution after alpha-beta-depleted transplantation in children (dated by TCRdb to 2016 to 2017). Context from the whole study: The study quantitatively tracked T-cell immune reconstitution after TCRalphabeta/CD19-depleted allogeneic hematopoietic cell transplantation in children using TCR repertoire profiling. Points the paper makes about the study in general: In some patients, the high TCRbeta diversity seen at day 60 was put down to recipient T cells and intrathymic progenitors that had survived conditioning. About two months after transplant, the apparently early recovery of alphabetaT-cell counts reportedly depended on just several hundred clones that had expanded rapidly and came from non-depleted graft cells. Hyperexpanded clone frequencies declined over subsequent months; after one year, T-cell counts and TCRbeta diversity were mostly attributed to newly produced T cells.

From a lookup of the germline V gene, CDR1 and CDR2 are SGHTA and FQGNSA. V trim: 5 bases; J trim: 0 bases; unmatched bases: 10. Including cysteine and phenylalanine, the CDR3 has 17 amino acids. Solely the CDR3 DNA is kept, with 51 bases framed from the first base. This specimen's treatment or condition label, interpreted: allogeneic hematopoietic cell transplantation with graft depleted of TCRalphabeta T cells and CD19 B cells. TCRalphabeta/CD19-depleted allogeneic hematopoietic cell grafts were given to the transplant recipients, all of whom were children. This clonotype has a count of ten or more. Its antigen remains undetermined. Per-base qualities were not stored, and no clone one base away is much larger. The method was PCR. Sequencer: Illumina HiSeq 2500. TCR libraries were prepared with molecular barcoding, using unique molecular identifiers to normalize TCRbeta repertoire quantification. The raw public data were reprocessed by TCRdb itself: fastp quality trimming at Q25, MiXCR clonotype calling, in-frame beta chains only. A single entry per CDR3 protein holds the most common genes and DNA from its merged rows. Here the sample has about 290,000 distinct CDR3 sequences; roughly 9.1% occur a single time. Jointly, the top ten make up approximately 7% of the sample.

The chain is encoded by TRBV7-2 joined to TRBJ2-1; TRBD2 lines up with 7 middle nucleotides. Specimen: PBMCs, collected before TCRalphabeta/CD19-depleted stem cell transplant. This clonotype was sampled from a boy less than two years old with acute myeloid leukemia, due to receive a stem cell transplant. The CDR3 region: CASSQGSGSRSYNEQFF. The nucleotides are TGTGCCAGCAGCCAGGGTAGCGGGTCTCGCTCCTACAATGAGCAGTTCTTC.